This T cell receptor (beta chain) was recovered during a study of blood T cell repertoires in COVID-19. Germline assignment: CDR1 MNHNY and CDR2 SVGAGI (reference sequence). The V gene lost 0 bases and the J gene lost 5 bases, with 4 bases spanning the gap. The CDR3 spans 12 residues. Some clones are missing from TCRdb's copy, which holds only in-frame ones; the method was immunoSEQ multiplex PCR. The repertoire holds about 250,000 clones, with around 83% as singletons. This clone was seen a few times. The TCR comes from a middle-aged woman who had recovered from COVID-19. This rearrangement joins TRBV6-6 to TRBJ2-5; D is unresolved. Sequenced sample: peripheral blood. CDR3 coding DNA: TGTGCCAGCAGTTACTCTAGTGAGACCCAGTACTTC. Protein product: CASSYSSETQYF.